The rows below give T cell receptor beta chains drawn from one sample of a study of T cell repertoires in cytomegalovirus infection. Using its own MiXCR run on the reads, TCRdb lists one record per CDR3 protein. The sample consists of roughly 990,000 distinct CDR3 sequences, 30% to 40% of them appearing once. Antigens for these TCRs are unknown. The specimen was cultured CD8+ T cells from PBMCs, collected from culture after CMV antigen stimulation. Source of these receptors: a human donor in good health (CMV status not recorded). Some clones in this sample may be carry-over from other donors' samples. The CDR3 runs from the conserved cysteine through the conserved F or W. D genes are given only for firm matches. Clone size, where shown, is once, few, many, or a class for clones that have expanded.

j_gene,v_gene,abundance,d_gene,CDR3nt,CDR3aa
TRBJ1-2,TRBV10-3,few,TRBD1,TGTGCCATCCCAAGGGACAGGGAAAGCTATGGCTACACCTTC,CAIPRDRESYGYTF
TRBJ1-1,TRBV27,few,NA,TGTGCCAGCAGTTTAATTCGGACCCAAAACACTGAAGCTTTCTTT,CASSLIRTQNTEAFF
TRBJ2-2,TRBV6-5,many,NA,TGTGCCAGCAGCCCGGACAGTAACACCGGGGAGCTGTTTTTT,CASSPDSNTGELFF
TRBJ2-7,TRBV12-3/TRBV12-4,NA,NA,TGTGCCAGCACCCATGGGGCCCAGGCGGACGAGCAGTACTTC,CASTHGAQADEQYF
TRBJ1-1,TRBV12-5,NA,NA,TGTGCTAGTGGCTTTTGGGAGGGCGAGAACACTGAAGCTTTCTTT,CASGFWEGENTEAFF
TRBJ2-1,TRBV11-2,few,TRBD2,TGTGCCAGCCGCCGGGGGGGACACGGTTACAATGAGCAGTTCTTC,CASRRGGHGYNEQFF
TRBJ2-2,TRBV27,few,TRBD2,TGTGCCAGCAGTTTAATTAGCGGGGGCGGGGAGCTGTTTTTT,CASSLISGGGELFF
TRBJ1-1,TRBV25-1,NA,TRBD1,TGTGCCAGCAGTGAATACTTTACAGGGGGGAATAACACTGAAGCTTTCTTT,CASSEYFTGGNNTEAFF
TRBJ2-3,TRBV10-3,few,TRBD2,TGTGCCATCCTCGGGGGGGCTAGCACAGATACGCAGTATTTT,CAILGGASTDTQYF
TRBJ2-5,TRBV7-8,many,NA,TGTGCCAGCACCCCTCTCGCCCCAGGAGCCCCGGCGGAGACCCAGTACTTC,CASTPLAPGAPAETQYF
TRBJ2-7,TRBV12-5,few,NA,TGTGCTAGTGGTTTTGGGTCCTACGAGCAGTACTTC,CASGFGSYEQYF
TRBJ1-3,TRBV29-1,few,NA,TGCAGCGTTGAAATAGGGACGGTCGGAAACACCATATATTTT,CSVEIGTVGNTIYF
TRBJ2-1,TRBV24-1,NA,TRBD1,TGTGCCACCAGTGATTGGGGACAGGGTTGGGAGCAGTTCTTC,CATSDWGQGWEQFF
TRBJ1-1,TRBV6-2/TRBV6-3,many,NA,TGTGCCAGCAGTTTCGCAGGGTCGGGGAACACTGAAGCTTTCTTT,CASSFAGSGNTEAFF
TRBJ1-5,TRBV12-3/TRBV12-4,few,NA,TGTGCCAGCAGCTTAACAGGGTCGGCTCAGCCCCAGCATTTT,CASSLTGSAQPQHF
TRBJ2-7,TRBV6-5,NA,NA,TGTGCCAGCAGCACCAAACTCAAGACCTACGAGCAGTACTTC,CASSTKLKTYEQYF
TRBJ2-1,TRBV9,many,NA,TGTGCCAGCAGCGTGGGCCGCAATGAGCAGTTCTTC,CASSVGRNEQFF
TRBJ2-5,TRBV12-3/TRBV12-4,many,TRBD2,TGTGCCAGCAGTTTAGCGCGTGGACTAGCGGCCCAAGAGACCCAGTACTTC,CASSLARGLAAQETQYF
TRBJ2-3,TRBV7-6,few,TRBD1,TGTGCCAGCAGCTTAGCAGTAGGGACAGGGGGCGATGATACGCAGTATTTT,CASSLAVGTGGDDTQYF
TRBJ2-3,TRBV18,few,NA,TGTGCCAGCTCACCCATCAACCGGGTTCAATCGGACTTCCACACAGATACGCAGTATTTT,CASSPINRVQSDFHTDTQYF
TRBJ2-2,TRBV7-3,few,NA,TGTGCCAGCAGCTTATCCGGGCCGAACACCGGGGAGCTGTTTTTT,CASSLSGPNTGELFF
TRBJ1-2,TRBV15,NA,TRBD1,TGTGCCACCAGCAGAGATTCAGGGGACAGGGGTGGCTACACCTTC,CATSRDSGDRGGYTF
TRBJ2-7,TRBV20-1,few,TRBD2,TGCAGTGCTAGTCGACTAGCGGGGGCCTACGAGCAGTACTTC,CSASRLAGAYEQYF
TRBJ1-2,TRBV5-5,few,TRBD1,TGTGCCAGCAGCCCATGGACAGGGGGCCGGGATGGCTACACCTTC,CASSPWTGGRDGYTF
TRBJ2-6,TRBV12-3/TRBV12-4,few,TRBD1,TGTGCCAGCCAAGGGACAGGGTCTTATGGGGCCAACGTCCTGACTTTC,CASQGTGSYGANVLTF
TRBJ2-3,TRBV4-1,NA,TRBD1,TGCGCCAGCAGCCGGGCCCCAGGGGGTGATACAGATACGCAGTATTTT,CASSRAPGGDTDTQYF
TRBJ1-2,TRBV6-1,NA,NA,TGTGCCAGCAGTAGCGACTGGATGGCCGGTACTAACTATGGCTACACCTTC,CASSSDWMAGTNYGYTF
TRBJ2-5,TRBV27,NA,NA,TGTGCCAGCAGCCCAACCGGGGGTCAGACCCAGTACTTC,CASSPTGGQTQYF
TRBJ2-7,TRBV4-2,few,TRBD1,TGTGCCAGCAGCCAAGAACGGACAGGGTTAACCTACGAGCAGTACTTC,CASSQERTGLTYEQYF